Listed below are T cell receptor beta chains from one sample, sequenced in a study of blood T cell repertoires in COVID-19. The assay was immunoSEQ multiplex PCR, and TCRdb's table has in-frame clones only and misses some. The data contain approximately 230,000 clones, roughly 85% of them seen just once; the ten biggest clones take up around 2.2%. Sequences were obtained from peripheral blood. The receptor set was obtained from a man aged 25 to 40 who had recovered from COVID-19. Both conserved end residues are trimmed from each CDR3. Clone size is not always given. Where it is, it says once, few, many or a class for expanded clones.

>TRBJ2-3|TRBV6-2/TRBV6-3|NA
ASSYPDGTGISDTQY
>TRBJ2-5|TRBV7-6|NA
ASTSLYRGQETQY
>TRBJ1-1|TRBV5-1|NA
ASSTQGPEAF
>TRBJ1-2|TRBV27|NA
ASSLYGDSVYGYT
>TRBJ2-7|TRBV4-2|NA
ASSQTSGEFYEQY
>TRBJ1-1|TRBV9|few
ASSVTVNTEAF
>TRBJ1-6|TRBV6-2/TRBV6-3|NA
ASSYAGGIVNSPLH
>TRBJ1-2|TRBV5-6|NA
ASSGGLGYT
>TRBJ1-2|TRBV7-2|NA
ASSQQAAPYGYT
>TRBJ1-2|TRBV7-9|NA
ASSLEWGNYGYT
>TRBJ1-5|TRBV5-1|NA
ASSLGEARNQPQH
>TRBJ2-7|TRBV27|NA
ASNLRKTTTGTSYEQY
>TRBJ2-2|TRBV3-1/TRBV3-2|NA
ASSQWDRDTGELF
>TRBJ2-7|TRBV18|NA
ASGRDSYYEQY
>TRBJ1-3|TRBV4-1|NA
ASSQDNQLNTIY
>TRBJ2-2|TRBV30|once
AWRGLAGIGELF
>TRBJ1-2|TRBV4-1|NA
ASSLSIVADFYGYT
>TRBJ1-2|TRBV6-5|NA
ASSPRMGEGYGYT
>TRBJ2-7|TRBV6-5|NA
ASSYSPGQYEQY
>TRBJ2-1|TRBV12-3/TRBV12-4|NA
ASSSTRGQQF
>TRBJ1-2|TRBV11-3|NA
ASSLEGARGYT
>TRBJ2-7|TRBV19|NA
ASSIQGSSYEQY
>TRBJ2-5|TRBV4-1|NA
ASSRSTGTGKETQY
>TRBJ2-7|TRBV5-1|NA
ASSFRYEQY
>TRBJ2-3|TRBV5-8|once
ASSLGTGGGDTQY
>TRBJ1-2|TRBV5-6|few
ASSFLTVFYGYT
>TRBJ1-2|TRBV9|once
ASSPPGYGYT
>TRBJ2-7|TRBV3-1/TRBV3-2|once
ASSQDDRTSSYEQY
>TRBJ1-1|TRBV29-1|NA
SVLFIEAF
>TRBJ2-7|TRBV19|NA
ASSIGTGWGYEQY
>TRBJ2-7|TRBV5-5|NA
ASSLGGTGAYEQY
>TRBJ1-2|TRBV3-1/TRBV3-2|NA
ASSQGGPVGYT
>TRBJ2-7|TRBV27|NA
ASSNPGGAGYEQY
>TRBJ2-7|TRBV13|NA
ASSLRRQSSYEQY
>TRBJ2-5|TRBV5-1|NA
ASSLGTGPRLETQY
>TRBJ1-5|TRBV12-3/TRBV12-4|NA
ASSGQLNQPQH
>TRBJ1-6|TRBV30|NA
AWGFYRAPRDSPLH
>TRBJ2-7|TRBV6-5|NA
ASSYSLGTGSEQY
>TRBJ1-2|TRBV28|NA
ASSSPRRANYGYT
>TRBJ2-7|TRBV7-6|NA
ASSPRGTGYEQY
>TRBJ2-3|TRBV9|NA
ASSVMRADTQY